Following are 9 T cell receptor beta chains from one sample sequenced in a study of control samples from healthy donors and cancer patients. Only in-frame clones appear in the TCRdb table, and some are missing; sequencing was by immunoSEQ multiplex PCR. Of under 65,000 clones listed, approximately 90% are singletons. Sequences were obtained from PBMCs. The source is a man aged 30 to 45 with colorectal cancer.

The chain combines TRBV5-1 with TRBJ2-3; 10 bases line up with TRBD2. Germline V gene data show CDR1 as SGHRS and CDR2 as YFSETQ. The CDR3 contains 15 residues. With 2 bases clipped from V and 5 bases from J, the junction kept 5 bases outside the gene matches. The DNA of the CDR3 is TGCGCCAGCAGCTTAGAGCGGGGGGGCCAAGATACGCAGTATTTT. As protein: CASSLERGGQDTQYF.

This chain joins TRBV19 and TRBJ2-6, with D hard to call. CDR3 length: 13 residues. The germline V gene has CDR1 LNHDA and CDR2 SQIVND (reference sequence). V lost 11 bases and J 4 bases, leaving 12 bases between the germline ends. DNA of the CDR3: TGTGCCTCCCGGAGAGACGGGGCCAACGTCCTGACTTTC. This encodes CASRRDGANVLTF. The whole variable domain, remainder taken from reference TRBV19 and TRBJ2-6, is DGGITQSPKYLFRKEGQNVTLSCEQNLNHDAMYWYRQDPGQGLRLIYYSQIVNDFQKGDIAEGYSVSREKKESFPLTVTSAQKNPTAFYLCASRRDGANVLTFGAGSRLTVL.

This clone has just a few counts. The chain has TRBV10-1 and TRBJ2-3; D is perhaps TRBD2 (5 bases). Germline CDR1 and CDR2: WNHNN and SYGVQD (reference sequence). V lost 6 bases to trimming and J lost 11 bases, with 18 bases between them. CDR3 length: 13 residues. Here the CDR3 reads CASRDGDGSKQYF. In nucleotides, the CDR3 is TGCGCCAGCAGAGACGGGGATGGCTCCAAGCAGTATTTT.

The rearrangement joins TRBV25-1 to TRBJ1-2; 7 bases fit TRBD1. Trimming at V came to 3 bases and at J to 10 bases, leaving 8 bases not matched to a gene. The CDR3 length is 13 residues. Germline V gives CDR1 MGHDK, CDR2 SYGVNS. Here the CDR3 DNA reads TGTGCCAGCAGTGAGAACAGGGGTATGGTCTACACCTTC. Its translation is CASSENRGMVYTF.

The chain carries TRBV30 and TRBJ2-7; D tentatively reads TRBD1 or TRBD2 (5 bases each). V lost 1 base and J lost 6, with 13 bases in between. Germline V gene lookup returns CDR1 GTSNPN and CDR2 SVGIG (reference sequence). The CDR3 extends over 13 amino acids. CDR3 protein: CAWSGGPGLEQYF. DNA for the CDR3: TGTGCCTGGAGTGGGGGACCTGGACTCGAGCAGTACTTC.

This clone was observed a single time. This chain connects TRBV6-5 to TRBJ1-5; D is unclear. Germline values: CDR1 MNHEY, CDR2 SVGAGI. The CDR3 spans 13 residues. V dropped 10 bases and J dropped 7 bases, with 17 bases sitting between them. The CDR3 reads CATTPGGGQPQHF. DNA for the CDR3: TGTGCCACCACACCCGGAGGCGGCCAGCCCCAGCATTTT.

The count of this clone is one. CDR3 sequence (DNA): TGTGCCAGCAGCGTAGGGCTCCCCTCTGGAAACACCATATATTTT. It encodes CASSVGLPSGNTIYF. The chain links TRBV9 to TRBJ1-3; D is ambiguous. V shed 0 bases and J shed 0 bases, with 7 bases lying between them. The CDR3 is 15 amino acids. Germline V gene sequence: CDR1 SGDLS, CDR2 YYNGEE.

V and J are TRBV5-6 and TRBJ2-1, with TRBD2 as a possible D gene (5 bases). This CDR3 has 15 residues. Trimming cost V 7 bases and J 2 bases, with 16 bases left between them. CDR1 and CDR2 (germline): SGHDT, YYEEEE. CDR3 DNA sequence: TGTGCCAGCGGTTCACGGGAAACCCCCTACAATGAGCAGTTCTTC. This encodes CASGSRETPYNEQFF.

The V gene is TRBV19, the J gene TRBJ2-7; 16 positions agree with TRBD2. The V gene end was trimmed by 5 bases and the J gene end by 6 bases; junction bases not matched to a gene: 7. Per germline, CDR1 LNHDA and CDR2 SQIVND (reference sequence). The CDR3 covers 16 residues. CDR3 amino acids: CASSAGLAGGPSEQYF. DNA for the CDR3: TGTGCCAGTAGTGCGGGACTAGCGGGGGGGCCTAGCGAGCAGTACTTC.